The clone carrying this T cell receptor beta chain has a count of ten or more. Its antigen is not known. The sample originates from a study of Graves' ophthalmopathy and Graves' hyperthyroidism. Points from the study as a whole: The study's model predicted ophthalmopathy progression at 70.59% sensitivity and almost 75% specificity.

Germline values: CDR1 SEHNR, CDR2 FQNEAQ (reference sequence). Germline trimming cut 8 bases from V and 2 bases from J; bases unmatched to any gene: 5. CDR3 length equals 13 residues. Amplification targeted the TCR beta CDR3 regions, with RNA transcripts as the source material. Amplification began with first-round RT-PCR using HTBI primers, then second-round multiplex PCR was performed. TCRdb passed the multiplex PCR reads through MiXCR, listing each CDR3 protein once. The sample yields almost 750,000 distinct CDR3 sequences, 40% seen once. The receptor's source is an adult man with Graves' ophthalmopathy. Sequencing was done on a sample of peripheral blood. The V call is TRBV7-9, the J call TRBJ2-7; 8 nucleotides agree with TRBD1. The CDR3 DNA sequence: TGTGCCAGCGAGGACAGGGCCACCTACGAGCAGTACTTC. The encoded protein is CASEDRATYEQYF.